The next 13 T cell receptor beta chains were all read from a single sample in a study of beta chain features in type 1 diabetes. Since all of the isolated RNA was reverse transcribed, expressed TCRB transcripts were what got sequenced. Some clones are missing from TCRdb's copy, which holds only in-frame ones; the method was immunoSEQ multiplex PCR. This sample has fewer than 650,000 clones, with about 14% found just once. Input material: naive CD4+ T cells from blood. These receptors all come from a young man in good health.

In its sample, this clone was seen a few times. V gene TRBV6-6 combines with J gene TRBJ2-2; 10 nucleotides agree with TRBD2. CDR1 is MNHNY and CDR2 is SVGAGI in the germline V gene (reference sequence). V was pared by 2 bases and J by 6 bases, with 6 bases of the junction left unmatched. The CDR3 is 16 amino acids. The CDR3 bases are TGTGCCAGCAGTTACGGGGCGACTAGCGGGTCCGGGGAGCTGTTTTTT. Its translation: CASSYGATSGSGELFF.

Note on this clone: Other DNA sequences of this sample code for an identical CDR3. The chain uses TRBV5-1 and TRBJ1-2; D is perhaps TRBD1 (5 bases). Germline lookup yields CDR1 SGHRS and CDR2 YFSETQ. V was shortened by 0 bases and J by 2 bases, with 8 bases between the two germline ends. CDR3 length: 14 amino acids. Here the CDR3 DNA reads TGCGCCAGCAGCTTGGGTACAGGCAACTATGGCTACACCTTC. Encoded protein: CASSLGTGNYGYTF.

This clone has only a few counts. The rearrangement links TRBV6-1 to TRBJ1-4; D gene uncertain. Germline V gene sequence: CDR1 MNHNS, CDR2 SASEGT. There are 15 residues in the CDR3. The V gene lost 7 bases and the J gene lost 5 bases, with 17 bases spanning the gap. CDR3 coding DNA: TGTGCCAGCACCCCCCTTCGGACGGGGAATGAAAAACTGTTTTTT. Amino acids: CASTPLRTGNEKLFF.

The sample holds a few counts of this clone. This chain uses TRBV4-3 with TRBJ2-2; D possibly corresponds to TRBD1 (6 bases). V lost 4 bases and J 2 bases, leaving 14 bases between the germline ends. Germline-derived CDR1 and CDR2 are LGHNA and YSLEER. The CDR3 sequence is 16 residues long. In nucleotides, the CDR3 is TGCGCCAGCAGCCCCCAGAGGGGGACAAACACCGGGGAGCTGTTTTTT. The encoded protein is CASSPQRGTNTGELFF.

A few counts support this clone. CDR3 sequence: CASSSSRETQYF. In nucleotides, the CDR3 is TGTGCCAGCTCATCGTCGCGAGAGACCCAGTACTTC. The gene calls are TRBV18 and TRBJ2-5; D unresolved. With 5 bases removed from V and 4 bases from J, the gap between germline ends came to 8 bases. Germline V gene sequence: CDR1 KGHSH, CDR2 LQKENI. The CDR3 loop spans 12 amino acids. Together with reference TRBV18 and TRBJ2-5, the CDR3 gives the full variable domain: NAGVMQNPRHLVRRRGQEARLRCSPMKGHSHVYWYRQLPEEGLKFMVYLQKENIIDESGMPKERFSAEFPKEGPSILRIQQVVRGDSAAYFCASSSSRETQYFGPGTRLLVL.

The chain is built from TRBV7-3 and TRBJ2-2; D is ambiguous. This CDR3 comprises 13 residues. CDR1 is SGHTA and CDR2 is FQGTGA in the germline V gene. Trimming shortened V by 3 bases and J by 2 bases, and 4 bases separated the two germline ends. The CDR3 DNA is TGTGCCAGCAGCTTCGGTAACACCGGGGAGCTGTTTTTT. Protein: CASSFGNTGELFF.

The chain recombines TRBV9 with TRBJ2-4; tentative D call: TRBD1 (5 bases). V gave up 4 bases and J gave up 2 bases, with 10 bases separating them. The CDR3 runs 14 residues. Germline V gives CDR1 SGDLS, CDR2 YYNGEE. The CDR3 nucleotides are TGTGCCAGCAGCCCTCAGGGTTCCAAAAACATTCAGTACTTC. It codes for CASSPQGSKNIQYF. Filled out from reference TRBV9 and TRBJ2-4, the complete variable domain reads DSGVTQTPKHLITATGQRVTLRCSPRSGDLSVYWYQQSLDQGLQFLIQYYNGEERAKGNILERFSAQQFPDLHSELNLSSLELGDSALYFCASSPQGSKNIQYFGAGTRLSVL.

The genes are TRBV7-9 and TRBJ1-4; D perhaps matches TRBD1 (5 bases). From germline, CDR1 is SEHNR and CDR2 FQNEAQ (reference sequence). V lost 5 bases and J lost 3, with 16 bases in between. The CDR3 extends over 16 amino acids. In DNA form, the CDR3 reads TGTGCCAGCAGCCTCGCCCCCCAGGGAGCTAATGAAAAACTGTTTTTT. Encoded protein: CASSLAPQGANEKLFF.

The V call is TRBV18, the J call TRBJ2-2; 10 bases are shared with TRBD2. V lost 2 bases to trimming and J lost 4 bases; unmatched junction nucleotides: 4. Germline CDR1 KGHSH, CDR2 LQKENI. CDR3 length: 16 residues. CDR3: CASSPGLAGVTGELFF. In DNA form, the CDR3 reads TGTGCCAGCTCACCAGGTCTAGCGGGAGTCACCGGGGAGCTGTTTTTT.

This clone was picked up a small number of times. The chain is built from TRBV28 and TRBJ2-5; D is perhaps TRBD1 (6 bases). V lost 1 base to trimming and J lost 2 bases, with 8 bases between them. Germline V lookup: CDR1 MDHEN, CDR2 SYDVKM. The CDR3 extends over 14 amino acids. The DNA for the CDR3 is TGTGCCAGCAGTTTATCCGGACAGCAAGAGACCCAGTACTTC. Translation gives CASSLSGQQETQYF.

The CDR3 DNA reads as TGTGCCAGCAGTCTGACAGGGTCTAATGAAAAACTGTTTTTT. Translated, it gives CASSLTGSNEKLFF. The chain recombines TRBV28 with TRBJ1-4, with 7 bases matching TRBD1. CDR1 MDHEN and CDR2 SYDVKM come from the germline V gene. The trim removed 5 bases at V and 3 bases at J, leaving 3 bases unmatched. The CDR3 contains 14 residues.

In this sample, this clone turned up a few times. This chain joins TRBV5-6 and TRBJ1-1; D not certain. Germline-derived CDR1 and CDR2 are SGHDT and YYEEEE. The V end lost 4 bases, the J end lost 1 base, and 8 bases lay between the germline ends. The CDR3 runs 13 residues. In DNA form, the CDR3 reads TGTGCCAGCAGCGACTTCCCGAACACTGAAGCTTTCTTT. Its protein product is CASSDFPNTEAFF.

This clone was seen only a few times. The rearrangement uses TRBV10-3 and TRBJ2-7; D may be TRBD1 (5 bases). V lost 8 bases and J 0 bases, leaving 8 bases between the germline ends. In germline, CDR1 is ENHRY, CDR2 SYGVKD. The length of the CDR3 is 12 residues. The CDR3 sequence: CAIGANSYEQYF. The DNA for the CDR3 is TGTGCCATCGGGGCGAACTCCTACGAGCAGTACTTC.